This T cell receptor (beta chain) is drawn from a study of T cell repertoires in cytomegalovirus infection (dated by TCRdb to 2018 to 2020). General notes on the study: The HLA type of each donor mattered for the analysis, because public TCR beta signatures pointed to carriage of CMV infection along with the matching HLA type. The paper's findings and limits, for the study overall: The ex vivo response was dominated by HLA-C-restricted CMV-specific TCR beta clonotypes, which also provided the single most frequent clonotype in two of eight donors. Cumulative frequency of public TCR beta family members discriminated carriers of CMV infection plus the relevant HLA type in this cohort and an independent approximately 370-donor cohort.

The CDR3 runs 14 residues from the cysteine to the phenylalanine. Just CDR3 DNA is preserved here, 42 bases in frame from base 1. The germline V gene yields SGHVS for CDR1 and FNYEAQ for CDR2. The V end loses 2 bases and the J end loses 8 bases, and a stretch of 13 bases separates them. Many counts were recorded for this clonotype. Its recognized antigen is unknown. No base-level quality is on record; no much larger clone is a single base apart. Sequenced using an Illumina HiSeq 1500. TCRdb applied fastp at Q25 and MiXCR to the public reads, then kept only in-frame beta chains. Each entry is one CDR3 protein sequence, shown with its most common DNA and genes. Across this sample there are about 330,000 distinct CDR3 sequences, with more than 8% seen only once. Clones ranked in the top ten supply around 4.1% of the sample.

The sample was PBMCs. This sequence uses TRBV7-6 and TRBJ2-1; too little of a D gene remains to name it. This clonotype originated in a human donor in good health (CMV status not recorded). Some clones in this sample may be carry-over from other donors' samples. The CDR3 region reads CASSLTRFQDEQFF. The sequenced DNA: TGTGCCAGCAGCTTAACCAGGTTTCAAGATGAGCAGTTCTTC.